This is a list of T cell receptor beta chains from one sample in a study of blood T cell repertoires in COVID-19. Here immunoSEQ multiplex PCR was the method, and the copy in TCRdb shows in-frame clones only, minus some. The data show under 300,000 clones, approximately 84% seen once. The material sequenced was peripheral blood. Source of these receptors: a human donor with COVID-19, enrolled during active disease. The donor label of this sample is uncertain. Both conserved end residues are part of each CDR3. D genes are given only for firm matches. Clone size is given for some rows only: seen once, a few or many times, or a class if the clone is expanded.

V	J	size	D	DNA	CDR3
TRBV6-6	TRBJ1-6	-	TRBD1	TGTGCCAGCAGTGACGCTCGGACAGGGGATTCACCCCTCCACTTT	CASSDARTGDSPLHF
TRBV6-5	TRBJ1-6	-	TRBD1	TGTGCCAGCGACAGGGTGGGACAGGGCAATTCACCCCTCCACTTT	CASDRVGQGNSPLHF
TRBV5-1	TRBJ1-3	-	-	TGCGCCAGCAGCCCCGCCGGCTCTGGAAACACCATATATTTT	CASSPAGSGNTIYF
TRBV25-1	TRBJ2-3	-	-	TGTGCCAGCAGTGAAGGGACTCTACTCAGCGGTACGCAGTATTTT	CASSEGTLLSGTQYF
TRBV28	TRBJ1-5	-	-	TGTGCCAGCACCCCAAACAATCAGCCCCAGCATTTT	CASTPNNQPQHF
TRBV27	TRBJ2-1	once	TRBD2	TGTGCCAGCAGTTTGAAACAAGCGGGAGGCCAGCAGTTCTTC	CASSLKQAGGQQFF
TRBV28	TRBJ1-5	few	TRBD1	TGTGCCAGCAGACCAACAGGGGGCTCTGGTCAGCCCCAGCATTTT	CASRPTGGSGQPQHF
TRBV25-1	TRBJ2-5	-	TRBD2	TGTGCCAGCAGTGAAAGCGGTGGGAGGGTCGAGACCCAGTACTTC	CASSESGGRVETQYF
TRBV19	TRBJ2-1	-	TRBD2	TGTGCCAGTAGCCTGCTAGGACTAGCGGGAGGGATTGAGCAGTTCTTC	CASSLLGLAGGIEQFF
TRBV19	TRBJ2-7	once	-	TGTGCCAGTAGTATAACCCGTGCTAGCAGGTCCTACGAGCAGTACTTC	CASSITRASRSYEQYF
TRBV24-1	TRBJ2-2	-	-	TGTGCCACCAGTGATTTGCGGACCGGGGAGCTGTTTTTT	CATSDLRTGELFF
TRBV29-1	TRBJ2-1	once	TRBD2	TGCAGCGCCGCGACTAGCGGCAATGAGCAGTTCTTC	CSAATSGNEQFF
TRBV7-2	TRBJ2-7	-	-	TGTGCCAGCAGCTTAGTAGGTGCGGGAAGCCCATCCTACGAGCAGTACTTC	CASSLVGAGSPSYEQYF
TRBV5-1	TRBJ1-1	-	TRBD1	TGCGCCAGCAGCTTGTGGATGGAGGGGGCGAATACTGAAGCTTTCTTT	CASSLWMEGANTEAFF
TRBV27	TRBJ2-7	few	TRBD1	TGTGCCAGCAGAAGGGACAGGGGGACCTACGAGCAGTACTTC	CASRRDRGTYEQYF
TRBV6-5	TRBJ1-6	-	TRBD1	TGTGCCAGCAGTTTGGGACAGGGGGCCTCACCCCTCCACTTT	CASSLGQGASPLHF
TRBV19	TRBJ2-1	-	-	TGTGCCAGTAGTACCCCCCGGTCCCTACAGGAGCACTCCTACAATGAGCAGTTCTTC	CASSTPRSLQEHSYNEQFF
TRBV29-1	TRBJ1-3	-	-	TGCAGCGTTGAAGAATCCAGACAGTCCTCTGGAAACACCATATATTTT	CSVEESRQSSGNTIYF
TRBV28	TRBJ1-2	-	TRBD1	TGTGCCAGCAGGCTACAGGGGGCCGATAACTATGGCTACACCTTC	CASRLQGADNYGYTF
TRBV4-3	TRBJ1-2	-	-	TGCGCCAGCAGCCAACGTCGGGGGGCAGTGAAGAATGGCTACACCTTC	CASSQRRGAVKNGYTF
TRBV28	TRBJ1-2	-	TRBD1	TGTGCCAGCAGTAACTCGGACAGGGCCTACTATGGCTACACCTTC	CASSNSDRAYYGYTF
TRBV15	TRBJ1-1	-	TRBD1	TGTGCCACCAGCAGAGATAAGGGACAGGGGAGCGCTGAAGCTTTCTTT	CATSRDKGQGSAEAFF
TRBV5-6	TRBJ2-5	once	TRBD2	TGTGCCAGCAGCCGGAGGACTAGCGGCGGAGAGACCCAGTACTTC	CASSRRTSGGETQYF
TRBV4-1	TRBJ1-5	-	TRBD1	TGCGCCAGCAGCCAAGATTTTTCGACAGGGGATCAGCCCCAGCATTTT	CASSQDFSTGDQPQHF
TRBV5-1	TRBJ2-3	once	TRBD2	TGCGCCAGCAGCACGACTAGCGGTAGCACAGATACGCAGTATTTT	CASSTTSGSTDTQYF
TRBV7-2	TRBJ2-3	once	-	TGTGCCAGCAGCTTATTTAGCGGCGGCACAGATACGCAGTATTTT	CASSLFSGGTDTQYF